This passage covers 11 T cell receptor beta chains from one sample sequenced in a study of T-cell memory formation after mild COVID-19. Each CDR3 protein gets one entry after TCRdb re-called the 5' RACE reads with MiXCR. The sample consists of about 240,000 distinct CDR3 sequences, around a tenth of them appearing once. The sample consisted of PBMCs or a T cell subset sorted from them (not recorded which). The source of these receptors is a man younger than 35 who had mild COVID-19 (a few samples of this study predate the infection). Cell type and time point are not known.

The chain has TRBV4-1 and TRBJ1-4; TRBD1 might be the D (6 bases). CDR3 size: 16 residues. Looked up from germline, CDR1 is MGHRA and CDR2 is YSYEKL. V lost 1 base, J lost 4 bases, and 13 bases lay in between. CDR3 region: CASSQVLGGRNEKLFF. The CDR3 DNA sequence: TGCGCCAGCAGCCAAGTCTTGGGGGGGCGTAATGAAAAACTGTTTTTT.

This clonotype was seen a handful of times. The V gene is TRBV28, the J gene TRBJ2-7; TRBD1 agrees at 8 bases. The germline CDR1 and CDR2 sequences are MDHEN and SYDVKM. V trimming: 5 bases; J trimming: 7 bases; junction bases outside the gene matches: 13. The CDR3 has 15 residues. The chain's CDR3 is CASSPNGQGAKEQYV. The CDR3 nucleotides are TGTGCCAGCAGTCCTAACGGCCAGGGGGCTAAAGAGCAGTACGTC.

The chain uses TRBV6-2 or TRBV6-3 and TRBJ1-1; D remains unclear. This CDR3 contains 14 residues. Germline values: CDR1 MNHEY, CDR2 SVGEGT. Trimming removed 7 bases at V and 2 bases at J, with 14 bases between. CDR3 residues: CASTKQHRNTEAFF. The CDR3 region has the DNA TGTGCCAGCACCAAACAGCATAGAAACACTGAAGCTTTCTTT.

The table lists this clonotype with a few counts. The rearrangement uses TRBV20-1 and TRBJ1-5; the D gene is possibly TRBD1 (5 bases). V was trimmed by 3 bases and J by 2 bases, leaving 11 bases between them. The CDR3 is made up of 14 amino acids. The V gene's germline CDR1 is DFQATT and CDR2 SNEGSKA (reference sequence). Here the CDR3 reads CSASPGRGNQPQHF. DNA of the CDR3: TGCAGTGCTAGTCCGGGACGCGGCAATCAGCCCCAGCATTTT.

The chain recombines TRBV29-1 with TRBJ2-7, with D uncertain. The V gene's germline CDR1 is SQVTM and CDR2 ANQGSEA. The V and J ends lost 4 bases and 0 bases respectively, with 7 bases between them. This CDR3 region has 12 residues. CDR3 nucleotides: TGCAGCGTTGGCGTGACCTCCTACGAGCAGTACTTC. It specifies CSVGVTSYEQYF.

This clonotype occurred a few times. The chain joins TRBV3-1 to TRBJ1-2; no reliable D call. CDR3 length: 14 amino acids. Germline-derived CDR1 and CDR2 are LGHDT and YNNKEL (reference sequence). Trimming left V 0 bases short and J 6 bases short, with 11 bases between. The CDR3 sequence is CASSQDGSRHGYTF. In DNA, the CDR3 is TGTGCCAGCAGCCAAGATGGCAGTAGACATGGCTACACCTTC.

This clonotype has just a few counts. The chain is built from TRBV2 and TRBJ2-1; 10 bases are shared with TRBD2. The germline gives CDR1 SNHLY, CDR2 FYNNEI. Trimming removed 6 bases from V and 2 bases from J; junction bases left unmatched: 1. The CDR3 extends over 14 amino acids. The CDR3 sequence is CASRGTSAYNEQFF. The CDR3 coding sequence is TGTGCCAGCAGGGGGACTAGCGCCTACAATGAGCAGTTCTTC.

J is TRBJ2-2 and V is TRBV4-1, with TRBD2 as a possible D gene (5 bases). Germline CDR1 and CDR2: MGHRA and YSYEKL. V lost 2 bases and J lost 13, with 11 bases in between. CDR3 size: 12 residues. CDR3 residues: CASSQPRGRLFF. CDR3 coding DNA: TGCGCCAGCAGCCAACCACGGGGAAGGCTGTTTTTT.

The chain carries TRBV10-3 and TRBJ2-4, with TRBD2 matching 8 bases. Germline V gene lookup returns CDR1 ENHRY and CDR2 SYGVKD. The V gene end was trimmed by 0 bases and the J gene end by 3 bases; junction bases not matched to a gene: 7. The CDR3 has 17 residues. This CDR3 is CAISESGGTRLKNIQYF. In DNA form, the CDR3 reads TGTGCCATCAGTGAGTCGGGAGGGACTAGACTCAAAAACATTCAGTACTTC.

The sample holds many counts of this clonotype. This sequence joins TRBV5-1 and TRBJ2-5; D is uncertain. Germline V gene lookup returns CDR1 SGHRS and CDR2 YFSETQ. CDR3 size: 13 residues. Trimming pared 4 bases from V and 5 bases from J, leaving 12 bases between. The chain's CDR3 is CASSPLPFETQYF. The CDR3 DNA follows: TGCGCCAGCAGCCCACTTCCGTTCGAGACCCAGTACTTC.

The V call is TRBV2, the J call TRBJ1-4, with TRBD1 matching 9 bases. V lost 4 bases to trimming and J lost 10 bases; unmatched junction nucleotides: 7. CDR1 is SNHLY, CDR2 FYNNEI, per germline. There are 14 residues in the CDR3. The CDR3 loop is CASSVQGARGKLFF. In nucleotides, the CDR3 is TGTGCCAGCAGTGTACAGGGGGCCCGGGGAAAACTGTTTTTT.